The 30 T cell receptor beta chains below come from one sample, sequenced in a study of T-cell memory formation after mild COVID-19. A single record per CDR3 protein comes from TCRdb applying MiXCR to the 5' RACE reads. Among roughly 300,000 distinct CDR3 sequences, approximately 14% were seen once, and the ten largest hold roughly 20%. Sequenced material: PBMCs or a T cell subset sorted from them (not recorded which). The receptors here all came from a man between 18 and 35 years old who had mild COVID-19 (a few samples of this study predate the infection). Cell type and time point are not known.

V and J are TRBV5-1 and TRBJ2-1; 14 bases fit TRBD2. Germline CDR1 reads SGHRS; CDR2 reads YFSETQ. CDR3 length: 17 residues. The V and J ends lost 5 bases and 0 bases, in that order; junction bases with no gene match: 4. CDR3 amino acids: CASSSGTSGSSYNEQFF. DNA of the CDR3: TGCGCCAGCAGTTCAGGGACTAGCGGGAGCTCCTACAATGAGCAGTTCTTC. The full variable domain, completed using reference TRBV5-1 and TRBJ2-1, is KAGVTQTPRYLIKTRGQQVTLSCSPISGHRSVSWYQQTPGQGLQFLFEYFSETQRNKGNFPGRFSGRQFSNSRSEMNVSTLELGDSALYLCASSSGTSGSSYNEQFFGPGTRLTVL.

A single count supports this clonotype. The chain couples TRBV12-3 or TRBV12-4 to TRBJ2-5; D is possibly TRBD1 (5 bases). CDR3 length: 13 amino acids. The V gene lost 3 bases and the J gene lost 5 bases, with 10 bases spanning the gap. The CDR3 region has the DNA TGTGCCAGCAGTTTTAAGGCAGGGGAGACCCAGTACTTC. Translated, it gives CASSFKAGETQYF.

The chain employs TRBV11-2 and TRBJ2-7; 7 bases match TRBD1. Germline V gene data show CDR1 as SGHAT and CDR2 as FQNNGV. The length of the CDR3 is 13 residues. The V segment lost 8 bases and the J segment 2 bases; nucleotides outside the gene matches: 6. The CDR3 nucleotides read TGTGCCAGCGGACCCGACAGGGCCTACGAGCAGTACTTC. Translating gives CASGPDRAYEQYF.

The chain links TRBV6-5 to TRBJ2-3; D call uncertain. This CDR3 spans 16 amino acids. V dropped 0 bases and J dropped 0 bases, with 10 bases sitting between them. Germline CDR1 and CDR2: MNHEY and SVGAGI. DNA of the CDR3: TGTGCCAGCAGTTACTCGACGGAAACTAGCACAGATACGCAGTATTTT. Translating it yields CASSYSTETSTDTQYF.

This clonotype has just a few counts. The chain uses TRBV3-1 and TRBJ1-2; D is uncertain. Germline CDR1 is LGHDT and CDR2 is YNNKEL (reference sequence). V lost 4 bases and J 4 bases, leaving 4 bases between the germline ends. The CDR3 is 11 amino acids. This CDR3 is CASSRLYGYTF. The CDR3 coding sequence is TGTGCCAGCAGCCGACTCTATGGCTACACCTTC.

This clonotype came up a few times. The chain is built from TRBV5-1 and TRBJ2-2, with 7 bases matching TRBD2. The germline V gene has CDR1 SGHRS and CDR2 YFSETQ. This CDR3 spans 17 amino acids. After removal of 2 bases from V and 4 bases from J, the junction contained 11 bases not matched to a gene. The CDR3 region is CASSLGEGRGSTGELFF. The CDR3 nucleotides are TGCGCCAGCAGCTTAGGGGAGGGCCGAGGTTCCACCGGGGAGCTGTTTTTT.

In this sample, this clonotype turned up many times. The rearrangement joins TRBV3-1 to TRBJ1-1; D is unclear. CDR1 is LGHDT, CDR2 YNNKEL, per germline (reference sequence). V lost 2 bases to trimming and J lost 7 bases, with 5 bases between them. CDR3 length: 11 residues. CDR3 loop: CASSQRSEAFF. CDR3 in DNA: TGTGCCAGCAGCCAAAGGAGTGAAGCTTTCTTT.

This clonotype was counted at least ten times. The V call is TRBV7-2, the J call TRBJ2-7; 9 positions match TRBD2. Germline trimming cut 3 bases from V and 5 bases from J; bases unmatched to any gene: 2. CDR3 length: 13 residues. The germline CDR1 and CDR2 sequences are SGHTA and FQGNSA. CDR3 protein: CASSLRGGDEQYF. CDR3 nucleotides: TGTGCCAGCAGCTTGCGGGGGGGGGACGAGCAGTACTTC.

The rearrangement links TRBV7-8 to TRBJ1-1; D is unresolved. Germline V CDR1 and CDR2: SGHVS, FQNEAQ. CDR3 length: 14 residues. The V end was cut by 5 bases, the J end by 1 base, with 11 bases between. The CDR3 sequence: CASSPTPRNTEAFF. The CDR3, as DNA: TGTGCCAGCAGCCCGACCCCACGGAACACTGAAGCTTTCTTT.

This clonotype was seen a handful of times. The chain is built from TRBV6-1 and TRBJ2-1; 8 bases map to TRBD2. J gave up 4 bases and V 3 bases, and 5 bases lay outside the gene matches. CDR1 is MNHNS and CDR2 is SASEGT in the germline V gene. The CDR3 is 15 residues long. CDR3 DNA: TGTGCCAGCAGTGATTTAGCGGGGAGGTACAATGAGCAGTTCTTC. Protein product: CASSDLAGRYNEQFF.

A few counts support this clonotype. V and J are TRBV7-6 and TRBJ1-6; 9 nucleotides align to TRBD1. V was pared by 3 bases and J by 10 bases, with 4 bases of the junction left unmatched. The CDR3 runs to 14 residues. Per germline, CDR1 SGHVS and CDR2 FNYEAQ. The CDR3 protein is CASSFGTGRSPLHF. CDR3 nucleotide sequence: TGTGCCAGCAGCTTCGGGACAGGGAGATCACCCCTCCACTTT.

The V gene is TRBV4-3, the J gene TRBJ2-3, with 8 positions matching TRBD1. This CDR3 is 16 amino acids long. V was pared by 1 base and J by 3 bases, with 6 bases of the junction left unmatched. Germline V gene data show CDR1 as LGHNA and CDR2 as YSLEER. The CDR3 nucleotides read TGCGCCAGCAGCCAAGGGGACAGGTTTTCGACAGATACGCAGTATTTT. Translating gives CASSQGDRFSTDTQYF.

This clonotype was counted between two and nine times. The rearrangement links TRBV12-3 or TRBV12-4 to TRBJ1-2; D remains ambiguous. The CDR3 is 17 amino acids. Deletions cut 7 bases from V and 5 bases from J, with 26 bases between. The CDR3 is CASTLGGAAPRPYGYTF. CDR3 nucleotides: TGTGCCAGCACCCTCGGAGGTGCCGCCCCAAGGCCGTATGGCTACACCTTC.

The genes are TRBV11-2 and TRBJ1-2, with 11 nucleotides matching TRBD1. After removal of 4 bases from V and 0 bases from J, the junction contained 1 base not matched to a gene. CDR1 SGHAT and CDR2 FQNNGV come from the germline V gene. The CDR3 has 15 amino acids. The CDR3 protein is CASSWGQGANYGYTF. DNA of the CDR3: TGTGCCAGCAGCTGGGGACAGGGGGCTAACTATGGCTACACCTTC.

The V gene is TRBV5-1, the J gene TRBJ1-1; D gene ambiguous. Trimming removed 1 base from V and 3 bases from J, with 13 bases in between. The CDR3 loop spans 15 amino acids. Germline lookup yields CDR1 SGHRS and CDR2 YFSETQ. The CDR3 is CASSLPGAGDTEAFF. CDR3 sequence (DNA): TGCGCCAGCAGCTTGCCTGGCGCAGGCGACACTGAAGCTTTCTTT.

This clonotype was recorded at least ten times. The CDR3 bases are TGCGCCAGCAGCAAGGAGTTCTTC. Translated: CASSKEFF. The chain recombines TRBV23-1 with TRBJ2-1, with unresolved D. TRBV23-1 is designated an ORF whose function remains uncertain. V was cut by 6 bases and J by 14 bases, with 5 bases left in between. The CDR3 contains 8 residues.

The chain couples TRBV7-9 to TRBJ2-2, with D unresolved. The V gene's germline CDR1 is SEHNR and CDR2 FQNEAQ (reference sequence). The V gene lost 5 bases and the J gene lost 0 bases, with 13 bases spanning the gap. This CDR3 has 16 amino acids. CDR3 DNA: TGTGCCAGCAGCCCAGTCGGGCGAGCGAACACCGGGGAGCTGTTTTTT. This translates into CASSPVGRANTGELFF.

This clonotype was seen many times. The gene calls are TRBV7-2 and TRBJ2-1; a weak D match, TRBD2 (6 bases). The ends were cut back, 1 base at V and 3 bases at J, with 13 bases in the middle. Germline V lookup: CDR1 SGHTA, CDR2 FQGNSA. The CDR3 length is 16 residues. The CDR3 region has the DNA TGTGCCAGCAGCTTAGTGGGCGGGGAGTACTACAATGAGCAGTTCTTC. Its protein product is CASSLVGGEYYNEQFF. Full variable domain (remainder filled in from reference TRBV7-2 and TRBJ2-1): GAGVSQSPSNKVTEKGKDVELRCDPISGHTALYWYRQSLGQGLEFLIYFQGNSAPDKSGLPSDRFSAERTGGSVSTLTIQRTQQEDSAVYLCASSLVGGEYYNEQFFGPGTRLTVL.

This clonotype has just a few counts. V and J are TRBV7-2 and TRBJ2-3; D ambiguous. Germline CDR1 and CDR2: SGHTA and FQGNSA. Deletions cut 1 base from V and 11 bases from J, with 10 bases between. The CDR3 consists of 12 residues. DNA for the CDR3: TGTGCCAGCAGCTTAGGGTCCCCAGAGCAGTATTTT. Residues: CASSLGSPEQYF.

The chain employs TRBV5-1 and TRBJ2-2, with 11 bases identical to TRBD1. The length of the CDR3 is 16 residues. In germline, CDR1 is SGHRS, CDR2 YFSETQ. V shed 4 bases, J shed 5 bases, and the junction held 7 bases outside the gene matches. The CDR3 here is CASSRSGTGGTGELFF. The CDR3 nucleotides are TGCGCCAGCAGCCGCTCCGGGACAGGGGGGACCGGGGAGCTGTTTTTT. The entire variable domain, with the rest obtained from reference TRBV5-1 and TRBJ2-2, is as follows: KAGVTQTPRYLIKTRGQQVTLSCSPISGHRSVSWYQQTPGQGLQFLFEYFSETQRNKGNFPGRFSGRQFSNSRSEMNVSTLELGDSALYLCASSRSGTGGTGELFFGEGSRLTVL.

This clonotype has only a few counts. This chain links TRBV9 with TRBJ2-3, with TRBD2 matching over 15 bases. CDR1 and CDR2 (germline): SGDLS, YYNGEE. The V gene end was trimmed by 2 bases and the J gene end by 5 bases; junction bases not matched to a gene: 6. There are 17 residues in the CDR3. As DNA, the CDR3 is TGTGCCAGCAGCGTCGGACTAGCGGGGGGGGTTGGAGATACGCAGTATTTT. Encoded protein: CASSVGLAGGVGDTQYF. Full variable domain (missing parts from reference TRBV9 and TRBJ2-3): DSGVTQTPKHLITATGQRVTLRCSPRSGDLSVYWYQQSLDQGLQFLIQYYNGEERAKGNILERFSAQQFPDLHSELNLSSLELGDSALYFCASSVGLAGGVGDTQYFGPGTRLTVL.

This clonotype was seen only a few times. The chain uses TRBV10-3 and TRBJ2-7; 8 bases agree with TRBD1. V gave up 1 base and J gave up 0 bases; unmatched junction bases: 5. The CDR3 length is 16 residues. The germline V gene has CDR1 ENHRY and CDR2 SYGVKD. The DNA of the CDR3 is TGTGCCATCAGTGAGTTCCGGGACAGGAGCTCCTACGAGCAGTACTTC. Translation gives CAISEFRDRSSYEQYF.

This clonotype has only a few counts. CDR3 nucleotides: TGCGCCAGCAGCTTGAGGACCTTACTCAATGAGCAGTTCTTC. Translating gives CASSLRTLLNEQFF. The chain has TRBV5-1 and TRBJ2-1; no clear D. This CDR3 spans 14 amino acids. Between the trimmed V and J ends, which lost 1 base and 6 bases, there was a span of 11 bases. Germline CDR1 reads SGHRS; CDR2 reads YFSETQ.

This clonotype was detected a few times. The chain couples TRBV7-9 to TRBJ1-1; 7 nucleotides align to TRBD1. Per germline, CDR1 SEHNR and CDR2 FQNEAQ (reference sequence). V trimming: 5 bases; J trimming: 3 bases; junction bases outside the gene matches: 9. The CDR3 spans 15 residues. Written as DNA, the CDR3 is TGTGCCAGCAGCGCTCAGGGGGACGGATACACTGAAGCTTTCTTT. Residues: CASSAQGDGYTEAFF.

The chain couples TRBV18 to TRBJ1-1; D may be TRBD1 (6 bases). V dropped 6 bases and J dropped 7 bases, with 24 bases sitting between them. This CDR3 is 16 amino acids long. Germline V CDR1 and CDR2: KGHSH, LQKENI. The CDR3 spells CASSLTINRARGEAFF. The CDR3 DNA sequence: TGTGCCAGCTCGCTTACTATTAACAGGGCGAGGGGTGAAGCTTTCTTT.

This clonotype was recorded many times. The chain has TRBV5-1 and TRBJ2-2, with D tentatively TRBD2 (6 bases). The CDR3 is 14 residues long. V was pared by 2 bases and J by 2 bases, with 7 bases between. Per the germline V gene, CDR1 is SGHRS and CDR2 is YFSETQ. CDR3 region: CASSLGTNTGELFF. The CDR3 nucleotides are TGCGCCAGCAGCTTAGGGACTAACACCGGGGAGCTGTTTTTT.

This clonotype was observed a few times. The chain recombines TRBV20-1 with TRBJ2-1; 8 positions agree with TRBD2. This CDR3 spans 17 amino acids. V shed 0 bases and J 2 bases; nucleotides not matched to a gene: 9. Germline values: CDR1 DFQATT, CDR2 SNEGSKA (reference sequence). CDR3 nucleotide sequence: TGCAGTGCTAGAGACCCCTCGGGTAGCGGGGCCTACAATGAGCAGTTCTTC. It yields the protein CSARDPSGSGAYNEQFF.

This clonotype occurred a few times. The chain has TRBV12-3 or TRBV12-4 and TRBJ2-7; D remains unclear. The CDR3 is made up of 12 amino acids. The germline V and J ends were trimmed by 3 bases and 6 bases, with 9 bases remaining between them. CDR3 DNA sequence: TGTGCCAGCAGTTTTGGGGTGGGCGAGCAGTACTTC. Protein sequence: CASSFGVGEQYF.

This clonotype was picked up a small number of times. The genes are TRBV20-1 and TRBJ1-5; possible D gene TRBD1, 5 bases. Germline loops: CDR1 DFQATT, CDR2 SNEGSKA (reference sequence). Trimming stripped 5 bases from V and 8 bases from J, with 10 bases between. The CDR3 has 11 amino acids. The CDR3 reads CSAARGEPQHF. The CDR3 region has the DNA TGCAGTGCTGCGAGGGGAGAGCCCCAGCATTTT.

The V and J genes are TRBV7-6 and TRBJ1-4; D uncertain. CDR1 and CDR2 from the germline V gene are SGHVS and FNYEAQ. Trimming left V 4 bases short and J 3 bases short, with 9 bases between. CDR3 size: 14 residues. CDR3 in DNA: TGTGCCAGCAGCTGGGCAGAGGCTAATGAAAAACTGTTTTTT. The encoded protein is CASSWAEANEKLFF.